Presented here are 8 T cell receptor beta chains from one specimen sequenced in a study of T cells in Graves' hyperthyroidism and ophthalmopathy. TCR beta CDR3 region amplification was performed from RNA transcripts. HTBI primers were the set used in a first-round RT-PCR of the TCR CDR3. In TCRdb, the multiplex PCR reads were re-called with MiXCR into one record per CDR3 protein. The sample lists 490,000 or so distinct CDR3 sequences; just under 20% were seen once. The source material was blood. The receptors derive from a man aged 40-50 years with Graves' ophthalmopathy.

This clonotype came up a few times. The chain couples TRBV5-1 to TRBJ2-7, with 10 bases identical to TRBD1. The CDR3 totals 15 residues. Per the germline V gene, CDR1 is SGHRS and CDR2 is YFSETQ. J was trimmed by 5 bases and V by 0 bases; bases with no gene match: 5. CDR3 residues: CASSLEGQGKDEQYF. The CDR3 coding sequence is TGCGCCAGCAGCTTGGAGGGACAGGGGAAGGACGAGCAGTACTTC.

The chain employs TRBV6-1 and TRBJ1-2, with a weak D call TRBD1 (5 bases). V lost 8 bases, J lost 8 bases, and 21 bases lay in between. This CDR3 is 14 amino acids long. CDR1 and CDR2 from the germline V gene are MNHNS and SASEGT. CDR3 nucleotides: TGTGCCAGCCCTACGCGGGGGTGGAGGCGAGGCTACACCTTC. Protein product: CASPTRGWRRGYTF.

At least ten counts were recorded for this clonotype. The V and J genes are TRBV7-9 and TRBJ2-7; D remains ambiguous. This CDR3 region has 13 residues. Trimming took 5 bases from V and 2 from J, leaving 10 bases between them. Germline V lookup: CDR1 SEHNR, CDR2 FQNEAQ (reference sequence). Written as DNA, the CDR3 is TGTGCCAGCAGCGCTCGCTCCACCTACGAGCAGTACTTC. Protein sequence: CASSARSTYEQYF. Using reference TRBV7-9 and TRBJ2-7 for the parts outside the CDR3, the full variable domain is DTGVSQNPRHKITKRGQNVTFRCDPISEHNRLYWYRQTLGQGPEFLTYFQNEAQLEKSRLLSDRFSAERPKGSFSTLEIQRTEQGDSAMYLCASSARSTYEQYFGPGTRLTVT.

The chain recombines TRBV19 with TRBJ1-5; 9 bases fit TRBD1. In germline, CDR1 is LNHDA, CDR2 SQIVND (reference sequence). Germline trimming cut 6 bases from V and 7 bases from J; bases unmatched to any gene: 7. The CDR3 contains 14 residues. The CDR3 sequence is CASRITGGGQPQHF. The CDR3 DNA is TGTGCCAGTAGGATTACAGGGGGCGGGCAGCCCCAGCATTTT.

This clonotype has a count of ten or more. The V gene is TRBV7-8, the J gene TRBJ2-3; D assignment may be TRBD1 or TRBD2 (6 bases each). Germline lookup yields CDR1 SGHVS and CDR2 FQNEAQ. V gave up 5 bases and J gave up 5 bases, with 20 bases separating them. This CDR3 comprises 16 residues. CDR3 nucleotide sequence: TGTGCCAGCAGCCCGAATCGCCGGGGGCAGAAAGATACGCAGTATTTT. Residues: CASSPNRRGQKDTQYF.

This clonotype was detected only a few times. This chain connects TRBV25-1 to TRBJ1-2; D is perhaps TRBD1 (6 bases). Germline V gives CDR1 MGHDK, CDR2 SYGVNS. The CDR3 consists of 11 residues. V gave up 6 bases and J gave up 4 bases, with 6 bases separating them. CDR3 sequence (DNA): TGTGCCAGCAGGACAGGCTATGGCTACACCTTC. This codes for CASRTGYGYTF.

The chain is built from TRBV30 and TRBJ2-2; 7 bases are a match to TRBD1. Germline V gives CDR1 GTSNPN, CDR2 SVGIG (reference sequence). This CDR3 is 16 amino acids long. With 5 bases clipped from V and 6 bases from J, the junction kept 15 bases outside the gene matches. The CDR3 sequence is CAWGRRDRSYAGELFF. DNA of the CDR3: TGTGCCTGGGGCCGCCGGGACAGAAGCTATGCCGGGGAGCTGTTTTTT.

This clonotype has just a few counts. V and J are TRBV18 and TRBJ2-6; possibly TRBD1 for D (6 bases). The germline CDR1 and CDR2 sequences are KGHSH and LQKENI. The CDR3 runs to 18 residues. Between the trimmed V and J ends, which lost 6 bases and 1 base, there was a span of 19 bases. DNA of the CDR3: TGTGCCAGCTCCAACCACCAGGGGAAGCTTTCTGGGGCCAACGTCCTGACTTTC. This codes for CASSNHQGKLSGANVLTF.